A single sample is the source of the 26 T cell receptor beta chains below, sequenced in a study of blood T cells in healthy people across ages. Primed by a sample-barcoded 5' primer and a J-beta primer mix, a second PCR proceeded for roughly 7 to 12 cycles. TCRdb reanalysed the 5' RACE reads using MiXCR and keeps one entry per CDR3 protein. The profile shows roughly 500,000 distinct CDR3 sequences, approximately 30% of them singletons. Sequencing was carried out using blood. These receptors all stem from a woman in her seventies in good health.

In its sample, this clonotype was seen a few times. The chain joins TRBV3-1 to TRBJ1-3; D remains unclear. V was pared by 4 bases and J by 0 bases, with 10 bases between. From germline, CDR1 is LGHDT and CDR2 YNNKEL (reference sequence). The CDR3 has 15 residues. CDR3: CASSPPVLSGNTIYF. The DNA for the CDR3 is TGTGCCAGCAGCCCCCCCGTACTCTCTGGAAACACCATATATTTT.

This clonotype was detected a few times. The gene calls are TRBV20-1 and TRBJ2-3, with a tentative D call TRBD2 (5 bases). Germline V gene lookup returns CDR1 DFQATT and CDR2 SNEGSKA (reference sequence). Trimming pared 8 bases from V and 4 bases from J, leaving 10 bases between. The length of the CDR3 is 11 residues. CDR3 sequence: CSPGGADTQYF. The DNA for the CDR3 is TGCAGTCCAGGAGGCGCAGATACGCAGTATTTT.

V usage is TRBV5-1 and J usage is TRBJ1-2; 7 bases align to TRBD1. The CDR3 length is 16 residues. The germline V gene has CDR1 SGHRS and CDR2 YFSETQ. The V segment lost 4 bases and the J segment 0 bases; nucleotides outside the gene matches: 9. The chain's CDR3 is CASSLGQRGTNYGYTF. The DNA for the CDR3 is TGCGCCAGCAGCCTGGGACAGCGGGGGACTAACTATGGCTACACCTTC.

This clonotype was counted once. This chain joins TRBV14 and TRBJ2-7; TRBD1 is a possible D gene (6 bases). TRBJ2-5 explains the end of the DNA better; the J call may be wrong. The CDR3 has 15 residues. Germline loops: CDR1 SGHDN, CDR2 FVKESK. CDR3 DNA: TGTGCCAGCAGCCATCCGACAGGTCCCCGAGAGACCCAGTACTTC. The encoded protein is CASSHPTGPRETQYF.

Here the CDR3 reads CASSHNLQGIGNQPQHF. DNA for the CDR3: TGTGCCAGCAGTCACAACTTACAGGGTATCGGCAATCAGCCCCAGCATTTT. The gene calls are TRBV12-3 or TRBV12-4 and TRBJ1-5; a weak D match, TRBD1 (6 bases). The V and J ends lost 5 bases and 2 bases respectively, with 19 bases between them. The CDR3 has 17 amino acids.

The V and J genes are TRBV20-1 and TRBJ2-7; possible D gene TRBD1, 5 bases. CDR1 DFQATT and CDR2 SNEGSKA come from the germline V gene (reference sequence). Trimming pared 1 base from V and 6 bases from J, leaving 10 bases between. The CDR3 covers 12 residues. The CDR3 nucleotides are TGCAGTGCTAGAGGAACAGGTCTCGAGCAGTACTTC. Protein product: CSARGTGLEQYF.

The chain employs TRBV7-2 and TRBJ2-5, with D possibly matching TRBD2 (5 bases). The better agreement between TRBJ2-7 and the DNA end casts doubt on the J call. Germline CDR1 and CDR2: SGHTA and FQGNSA. The CDR3 loop spans 15 amino acids. CDR3 region: CASSPSREKRDEQYF. CDR3 nucleotide sequence: TGTGCCAGCAGCCCCTCGAGGGAAAAGAGGGACGAGCAGTACTTC.

V is TRBV11-3 and J is TRBJ2-3, with 8 bases lining up with TRBD2. V lost 6 bases and J lost 5; bases outside the gene matches: 10. CDR3 length: 15 amino acids. The germline V gene encodes CDR1 SGHNT and CDR2 YENEEA. In nucleotides, the CDR3 is TGTGCCAGCAGTCAATTCGGGGGGGCGAGAGATACGCAGTATTTT. It encodes CASSQFGGARDTQYF.

This chain uses TRBV20-1 with TRBJ2-5; a possible D gene is TRBD2 (5 bases). With 1 base removed from V and 5 bases from J, the gap between germline ends came to 20 bases. The germline V gene has CDR1 DFQATT and CDR2 SNEGSKA (reference sequence). The CDR3 is made up of 16 amino acids. CDR3 sequence: CSARGLERANRETQYF. In DNA form, the CDR3 reads TGCAGTGCTAGAGGGCTAGAGAGGGCCAATCGGGAGACCCAGTACTTC.

A few counts support this clonotype. The chain is built from TRBV29-1 and TRBJ1-1, with D uncertain. V dropped 4 bases and J dropped 8 bases, with 11 bases sitting between them. The CDR3 loop spans 11 amino acids. Germline V gene lookup returns CDR1 SQVTM and CDR2 ANQGSEA. The CDR3 bases are TGCAGCGTTGTAACATCCGGGGAAGCTTTCTTT. This codes for CSVVTSGEAFF.

The rearrangement uses TRBV7-3 and TRBJ1-2; TRBD1 is a possible D gene (6 bases). V was cut by 5 bases and J by 6 bases, with 19 bases left in between. The CDR3 runs 15 residues. Germline CDR1 is SGHTA and CDR2 is FQGTGA. In DNA, the CDR3 is TGTGCCAGCAGCACCCGGGACACCCCTTCGGATGGCTACACCTTC. The encoded protein is CASSTRDTPSDGYTF.

About this clonotype itself: A read error may produce the germline difference seen at one junction end. The gene calls are TRBV29-1 and TRBJ1-3, with 9 bases matching TRBD1. In germline, CDR1 is SQVTM, CDR2 ANQGSEA. The CDR3 is made up of 14 amino acids. The CDR3 is CSVVGDRDGDTIYF. The DNA for the CDR3 is TGCAGCGTTGTGGGGGACAGGGATGGAGACACCATATATTTT.

The chain links TRBV7-9 to TRBJ2-1; TRBD2 aligns across 9 bases. The CDR3 is 15 residues long. V trimming: 1 base; J trimming: 11 bases; junction bases outside the gene matches: 9. Looked up from germline, CDR1 is SEHNR and CDR2 is FQNEAQ (reference sequence). In nucleotides, the CDR3 is TGTGCCAGCAGCTTAGTTAGCGGGGGTGTCCCCCAGCAGTTCTTC. This encodes CASSLVSGGVPQQFF.

The J gene is TRBJ1-6, the V gene TRBV10-3; D call uncertain. This CDR3 has 15 residues. Germline V lookup: CDR1 ENHRY, CDR2 SYGVKD. Trimming removed 0 bases at V and 5 bases at J, with 8 bases between. The CDR3 here is CAISESYGNNSPLHF. In DNA, the CDR3 is TGTGCCATCAGTGAGTCTTACGGGAATAATTCACCCCTCCACTTT.

The chain uses TRBV4-3 and TRBJ1-2; tentative D call: TRBD1 (6 bases). The CDR3 consists of 15 residues. Germline V CDR1 and CDR2: LGHNA, YSLEER. Deletions cut 4 bases from V and 4 bases from J, with 16 bases between. CDR3 DNA: TGCGCCAGCAGCCCGGATAAGGGGGGAGTCTATGGCTACACCTTC. This codes for CASSPDKGGVYGYTF.

This clonotype was found a few times. This chain connects TRBV7-2 to TRBJ1-2; tentatively, D is TRBD1 (6 bases). CDR1 SGHTA and CDR2 FQGNSA come from the germline V gene. The CDR3 is made up of 13 amino acids. The germline V and J ends were trimmed by 6 bases and 8 bases, with 16 bases remaining between them. CDR3 DNA: TGTGCCAGCAGAGGGGGGAAGCTCTGGGGCTACACCTTC. Protein sequence: CASRGGKLWGYTF.

This clonotype occurred a few times. V is TRBV5-6 and J is TRBJ2-3; the D is unclear. CDR3 length: 15 residues. Trimming stripped 4 bases from V and 4 bases from J, with 16 bases between. From germline, CDR1 is SGHDT and CDR2 YYEEEE. The CDR3 sequence: CASSLITMTADTQYF. The CDR3 bases are TGTGCCAGCAGCCTAATAACTATGACCGCAGATACGCAGTATTTT.

This clonotype was observed a few times. The CDR3: CASSLQGHQLIGSQPQHF. The CDR3 nucleotides are TGTGCCAGCTCACTACAGGGCCACCAACTCATAGGCAGTCAGCCCCAGCATTTT. This chain links TRBV18 with TRBJ1-5; a possible D gene is TRBD1 (6 bases). V was pared by 4 bases and J by 6 bases, with 25 bases between. The CDR3 runs 18 residues. The germline V gene has CDR1 KGHSH and CDR2 LQKENI. The complete variable domain, with remaining parts taken from reference TRBV18 and TRBJ1-5, reads NAGVMQNPRHLVRRRGQEARLRCSPMKGHSHVYWYRQLPEEGLKFMVYLQKENIIDESGMPKERFSAEFPKEGPSILRIQQVVRGDSAAYFCASSLQGHQLIGSQPQHFGDGTRLSIL.

This chain uses TRBV5-1 with TRBJ2-5, with D unresolved. V lost 3 bases and J lost 3, with 12 bases in between. The germline V gene has CDR1 SGHRS and CDR2 YFSETQ. This CDR3 is 14 amino acids long. The CDR3 loop is CASSSGNLEETQYF. As DNA, the CDR3 is TGCGCCAGCAGCTCCGGCAACTTAGAAGAGACCCAGTACTTC.

Of note for this clonotype: An end of the junction differs from the germline gene, which may be a read error. The chain employs TRBV7-2 and TRBJ2-5; no definite D call. The germline V gene encodes CDR1 SGHTA and CDR2 FQGNSA. This CDR3 is built from 13 residues. The CDR3 is CATSPWVGETQYF. DNA for the CDR3: TGTGCCACCAGCCCGTGGGTCGGAGAGACCCAGTACTTC.

This clonotype has only a few counts. The chain couples TRBV5-1 to TRBJ2-1; D is perhaps TRBD2 (6 bases). V lost 4 bases, J lost 4 bases, and 12 bases lay in between. This CDR3 has 14 amino acids. Germline V gives CDR1 SGHRS, CDR2 YFSETQ. The CDR3 region is CASSTQGLYNEQFF. CDR3 sequence (DNA): TGCGCCAGCAGCACCCAGGGACTTTACAATGAGCAGTTCTTC. The full variable domain, in which reference TRBV5-1 and TRBJ2-1 provide the parts outside the CDR3, is KAGVTQTPRYLIKTRGQQVTLSCSPISGHRSVSWYQQTPGQGLQFLFEYFSETQRNKGNFPGRFSGRQFSNSRSEMNVSTLELGDSALYLCASSTQGLYNEQFFGPGTRLTVL.

A note on this clonotype: The junction departs from the called germline gene at one end, perhaps through a read error. This chain uses TRBV15 with TRBJ1-4; D is undetermined. The germline V gene has CDR1 LNHNV and CDR2 YYDKDF (reference sequence). The CDR3 covers 15 residues. Here the CDR3 DNA reads TGTGCCACCAGCAGAGATGGCCCCGGGGAAGGCGGTGTTAGGTTT. It translates to CATSRDGPGEGGVRF.

This clonotype has only a few counts. J is TRBJ2-6 and V is TRBV7-2; D is undetermined. Trimming stripped 5 bases from V and 0 bases from J, with 11 bases between. The germline gives CDR1 SGHTA, CDR2 FQGNSA. The CDR3 is made up of 16 amino acids. The CDR3 here is CASSPQALSGANVLTF. DNA for the CDR3: TGTGCCAGCAGCCCGCAGGCTCTCTCTGGGGCCAACGTCCTGACTTTC.

This clonotype was detected only a few times. The chain joins TRBV9 to TRBJ2-1; 8 bases match TRBD2. The CDR3 runs 17 residues. V lost 2 bases, J lost 0 bases, and 7 bases stayed unmatched. Germline CDR1 is SGDLS and CDR2 is YYNGEE. CDR3 loop: CASSVGGGGSSYNEQFF. CDR3 nucleotide sequence: TGTGCCAGCAGCGTTGGGGGCGGGGGGAGCTCCTACAATGAGCAGTTCTTC.

The J gene is TRBJ1-2, the V gene TRBV27; D is unresolved. In germline, CDR1 is MNHEY, CDR2 SMNVEV (reference sequence). The CDR3 loop spans 17 amino acids. V was clipped by 3 bases and J by 4 bases, with 21 bases between them. The CDR3 DNA follows: TGTGCCAGCAGTTTTAAGGTTGAAAGCCACTCCGTCTATGGCTACACCTTC. It encodes CASSFKVESHSVYGYTF.

As regards this clonotype: At one of its ends the junction is not consistent with the germline gene, which may arise from a read error. This rearrangement joins TRBV20-1 to TRBJ2-5, with 10 bases that match TRBD2. The DNA matches TRBJ2-1 better at its end, which makes the J call doubtful. CDR3 length: 13 amino acids. CDR1 is DFQATT, CDR2 SNEGSKA, per germline (reference sequence). In DNA form, the CDR3 reads TGCACTGCTAGAGGCAGCGGGGGGGCAAAGCAGTTCTTC. Translation gives CTARGSGGAKQFF.